One sample yielded the 19 T cell receptor beta chains listed below, sequenced in a study of radiation and T cells in renal cell carcinoma. Time point meaning: blood 2 weeks post-SBRT. As for treatment: 15 Gy SBRT to primary tumor, nephrectomy 4 weeks later. Measured with immunoSEQ multiplex PCR; TCRdb has only the in-frame clones, and not every one. This sample has about 130,000 clones; about four fifths occur once, and the top ten carry approximately 5%. Sequencing used blood, obtained from a patient whose treatment included radiotherapy and nephrectomy. These receptors were collected from a man aged 50 or older with renal cell carcinoma.

The CDR3 region is CAISGRDGLNTGELFF. In DNA, the CDR3 is TGTGCCATCAGTGGCCGGGACGGCCTTAACACCGGGGAGCTGTTTTTT. The chain combines TRBV10-3 with TRBJ2-2; D is perhaps TRBD1 or TRBD2 (5 bases each). V was shortened by 4 bases and J by 2 bases, with 14 bases between the two germline ends. The CDR3 consists of 16 residues. Germline values: CDR1 ENHRY, CDR2 SYGVKD.

The CDR3 reads CASSSAAGGTYEQYF. The CDR3 coding sequence is TGTGCCAGCAGCTCGGCAGCGGGAGGAACCTACGAGCAGTACTTC. The chain carries TRBV5-6 and TRBJ2-7, with 9 bases that match TRBD2. V trimming: 3 bases; J trimming: 2 bases; junction bases outside the gene matches: 6. This CDR3 has 15 amino acids. Per germline, CDR1 SGHDT and CDR2 YYEEEE.

In this sample, this clone turned up a few times. The J gene is TRBJ2-7, the V gene TRBV18, with TRBD2 matching over 7 bases. J lost 1 base, V lost 9 bases, and 9 bases had no gene match. The CDR3 length is 14 residues. CDR1 is KGHSH, CDR2 LQKENI, per germline. The CDR3 spells CASSTSLTSYEQYF. The CDR3 bases are TGTGCCAGTTCGACTAGCCTAACATCCTACGAGCAGTACTTC.

This clone has a handful of counts. The rearrangement uses TRBV29-1 and TRBJ1-2; no firm D call. CDR3 size: 11 residues. Trimming cost V 5 bases and J 8 bases, with 12 bases left between them. Germline V gives CDR1 SQVTM, CDR2 ANQGSEA. CDR3 nucleotides: TGCAGCGTTAGGGTCCAAAGAGGCTACACCTTC. Protein product: CSVRVQRGYTF.

This clone has just one count. This chain links TRBV7-9 with TRBJ1-1; D call uncertain. CDR3 length: 12 residues. The germline CDR1 and CDR2 sequences are SEHNR and FQNEAQ (reference sequence). Trimming cost V 2 bases and J 4 bases, with 5 bases left between them. CDR3: CASSLFSTEAFF. DNA of the CDR3: TGTGCCAGCAGCTTATTTAGCACTGAAGCTTTCTTT.

The chain links TRBV30 to TRBJ2-3; 10 bases map to TRBD2. Losses at the gene ends were 5 bases for V and 1 base for J; bases not matched to a gene: 0. CDR3 size: 13 residues. Germline CDR1 is GTSNPN and CDR2 is SVGIG (reference sequence). The CDR3 loop reads CAWGTSGTDTQYF. CDR3 sequence (DNA): TGTGCCTGGGGGACTAGCGGCACAGATACGCAGTATTTT.

V is TRBV27 and J is TRBJ1-4; D is perhaps TRBD1 (5 bases). V was pared by 6 bases and J by 3 bases, with 11 bases between. Germline values: CDR1 MNHEY, CDR2 SMNVEV (reference sequence). The CDR3 is 14 residues long. CDR3 amino acids: CASSPGFANEKLFF. The DNA of the CDR3 is TGTGCCAGCAGCCCAGGGTTTGCTAATGAAAAACTGTTTTTT.

This clone was observed a handful of times. The chain is built from TRBV12-1 and TRBJ1-6; the D call TRBD1 from the table was never checked on the DNA. TRBV12-1 has pseudogene status. This CDR3 region has 16 residues. CDR3 in DNA: TGTGCCAGCAGCCCTGACAGGGGGCGGACAAATTCACCCCTCCACTTT. Its translation is CASSPDRGRTNSPLHF.

This clone occurred a few times. The chain carries TRBV2 and TRBJ1-1, with 9 bases fitting TRBD1. Per germline, CDR1 SNHLY and CDR2 FYNNEI. This CDR3 is 13 amino acids long. Trimming took 6 bases from V and 10 from J; bases not matched to a gene: 9. The DNA of the CDR3 is TGTGCCAGCAGACGGACAGGGGTCGAAGGAGCTTTCTTT. Protein product: CASRRTGVEGAFF.

The chain joins TRBV10-3 to TRBJ2-7; 7 nucleotides agree with TRBD1. Per the germline V gene, CDR1 is ENHRY and CDR2 is SYGVKD. J was trimmed by 2 bases and V by 5 bases; bases with no gene match: 9. The CDR3 is 15 amino acids. In nucleotides, the CDR3 is TGTGCCATCAGTAAGCAATTAGGACAGGCCTACGAGCAGTACTTC. Its translation: CAISKQLGQAYEQYF.

The gene calls are TRBV19 and TRBJ2-1; 13 bases line up with TRBD2. The J segment lost 2 bases and the V segment lost 7 bases, leaving 2 bases of the junction unmatched. Germline assignment: CDR1 LNHDA and CDR2 SQIVND (reference sequence). CDR3 length: 15 residues. The CDR3 here is CASIGLAGAYNEQFF. The CDR3 DNA sequence: TGTGCCAGTATAGGACTAGCGGGAGCCTACAATGAGCAGTTCTTC.

The genes are TRBV5-1 and TRBJ2-1; D is perhaps TRBD1 or TRBD2 (6 bases each). Between the trimmed V and J ends, which lost 5 bases and 5 bases, there was a span of 14 bases. The CDR3 runs 14 residues. The germline V gene has CDR1 SGHRS and CDR2 YFSETQ. The CDR3 DNA reads as TGCGCCAGCAGTCTGGGGGGCGTACACAATGAGCAGTTCTTC. It specifies CASSLGGVHNEQFF.

In this sample, this clone turned up once. V gene TRBV28 combines with J gene TRBJ2-4; 8 positions match TRBD1. Germline values: CDR1 MDHEN, CDR2 SYDVKM. J lost 7 bases, V lost 5 bases, and 13 bases had no gene match. The CDR3 has 16 residues. The CDR3 nucleotides are TGTGCCAGCAGTGCACCCTCGACAGGGGTCTTGAACATTCAGTACTTC. Protein: CASSAPSTGVLNIQYF.

This clone occurred a few times. The chain couples TRBV6-1 to TRBJ2-3; no firm D call. The germline gives CDR1 MNHNS, CDR2 SASEGT. Between the trimmed V and J ends, which lost 0 bases and 1 base, there was a span of 14 bases. The CDR3 is 17 amino acids. The CDR3 sequence: CASSEAVVGFGTDTQYF. In DNA, the CDR3 is TGTGCCAGCAGTGAAGCGGTTGTCGGTTTTGGCACAGATACGCAGTATTTT.

V is TRBV5-1 and J is TRBJ2-2; 8 positions match TRBD1. With V trimmed by 4 bases and J by 2 bases, 10 bases remained unmatched. The CDR3 runs to 17 residues. Germline CDR1 is SGHRS and CDR2 is YFSETQ. This CDR3 reads CASSPGPQGANTGELFF. The CDR3 DNA follows: TGCGCCAGCAGCCCGGGGCCGCAGGGGGCCAACACCGGGGAGCTGTTTTTT.

This clone is a singleton in its sample. The genes are TRBV5-1 and TRBJ1-1; D possibly corresponds to TRBD1 (5 bases). CDR3 size: 15 residues. Trimming removed 4 bases from V and 1 base from J, with 14 bases in between. Germline assignment: CDR1 SGHRS and CDR2 YFSETQ. CDR3 in DNA: TGCGCCAGCAGCGACCCAGGTGGGGGGAACACTGAAGCTTTCTTT. Amino acid sequence: CASSDPGGGNTEAFF.

V and J are TRBV4-2 and TRBJ2-1, with TRBD2 matching 9 bases. V shed 0 bases and J 4 bases; nucleotides not matched to a gene: 4. Germline CDR1 LGHNA, CDR2 YNFKEQ. This CDR3 comprises 16 residues. The CDR3 loop is CASSQDSGGTYNEQFF. CDR3 sequence (DNA): TGTGCCAGCAGCCAAGACAGCGGGGGGACTTACAATGAGCAGTTCTTC.

The chain joins TRBV5-1 to TRBJ1-1; D is uncertain. Trimming pared 4 bases from V and 4 bases from J, leaving 14 bases between. This CDR3 contains 14 residues. Germline-derived CDR1 and CDR2 are SGHRS and YFSETQ. CDR3 DNA: TGCGCCAGCAGCCCAAGAAATAGTGGCACTGAAGCTTTCTTT. Residues: CASSPRNSGTEAFF.

The chain couples TRBV6-4 to TRBJ1-6; D ambiguous. V was shortened by 4 bases and J by 0 bases, with 7 bases between the two germline ends. CDR3 length: 15 residues. CDR1 and CDR2 from the germline V gene are MRHNA and SNTAGT. DNA of the CDR3: TGTGCCAGCAGTGTGGGAAGCTCCTATAATTCACCCCTCCACTTT. It encodes CASSVGSSYNSPLHF.